The 30 T cell receptor beta chains below come from one sample, sequenced in a study of cytomegalovirus exposure and HLA in healthy donors. The PCR contained 60 Vbeta and 13 Jbeta primers. The assay was immunoSEQ multiplex PCR, and TCRdb's table has in-frame clones only and misses some. The sample has about 200,000 clones. Source material: PBMCs. The receptors here all came from a boy younger than 18 in good health and CMV-seronegative.

The J gene is TRBJ2-1, the V gene TRBV5-4, with 11 bases that match TRBD2. CDR1 is SGHNT, CDR2 YYREEE, per germline (reference sequence). The V segment lost 2 bases and the J segment 4 bases; nucleotides outside the gene matches: 5. The length of the CDR3 is 16 residues. This CDR3 reads CASSLPSGGLYNEQFF. CDR3 nucleotides: TGTGCCAGCAGCTTACCTAGCGGGGGGCTATACAATGAGCAGTTCTTC.

V is TRBV7-6 and J is TRBJ1-5; 8 bases are a match to TRBD1. The CDR3 has 11 residues. The germline V gene encodes CDR1 SGHVS and CDR2 FNYEAQ. J gave up 9 bases and V 8 bases, and 3 bases lay outside the gene matches. The chain's CDR3 is CASGTGGPQHF. The CDR3 region has the DNA TGTGCCAGCGGGACAGGAGGGCCCCAGCATTTT.

This sequence joins TRBV2 and TRBJ1-5; 9 nucleotides match TRBD1. Germline V gene data show CDR1 as SNHLY and CDR2 as FYNNEI. The CDR3 contains 16 residues. The trim removed 1 base at V and 1 base at J, leaving 2 bases unmatched. The CDR3 bases are TGTGCCAGCAGTGAAGGGACAGGGGCCAGCAATCAGCCCCAGCATTTT. It specifies CASSEGTGASNQPQHF.

This chain connects TRBV9 to TRBJ2-6, with 11 bases fitting TRBD1. V shed 0 bases and J 2 bases; nucleotides not matched to a gene: 7. The CDR3 contains 19 residues. Germline V gives CDR1 SGDLS, CDR2 YYNGEE. The CDR3 DNA follows: TGTGCCAGCAGCGTAGATCACCGGGACAGGGGGACTGGGGCCAACGTCCTGACTTTC. Translation: CASSVDHRDRGTGANVLTF. Together with reference TRBV9 and TRBJ2-6, the CDR3 gives the full variable domain: DSGVTQTPKHLITATGQRVTLRCSPRSGDLSVYWYQQSLDQGLQFLIQYYNGEERAKGNILERFSAQQFPDLHSELNLSSLELGDSALYFCASSVDHRDRGTGANVLTFGAGSRLTVL.

The chain couples TRBV30 to TRBJ2-3; 13 bases map to TRBD2. This CDR3 has 15 amino acids. CDR1 is GTSNPN and CDR2 is SVGIG in the germline V gene (reference sequence). J gave up 4 bases and V 2 bases, and 3 bases lay outside the gene matches. The CDR3 region is CAWSTSGGASDTQYF. The CDR3 DNA follows: TGTGCCTGGAGTACTAGCGGGGGGGCGTCAGATACGCAGTATTTT. The full variable domain, its missing parts supplied by reference TRBV30 and TRBJ2-3, is SQTIHQWPATLVQPVGSPLSLECTVEGTSNPNLYWYRQAAGRGLQLLFYSVGIGQISSEVPQNLSASRPQDRQFILSSKKLLLSDSGFYLCAWSTSGGASDTQYFGPGTRLTVL.

The J gene is TRBJ1-6, the V gene TRBV25-1, with 8 bases that match TRBD1. The CDR3 loop spans 14 amino acids. After removal of 4 bases from V and 7 bases from J, the junction contained 3 bases not matched to a gene. Germline loops: CDR1 MGHDK, CDR2 SYGVNS. The DNA for the CDR3 is TGTGCCAGCAGTGGGACAGGGAGGAATTCACCCCTCCACTTT. It yields the protein CASSGTGRNSPLHF.

The chain links TRBV9 to TRBJ1-5; TRBD1 aligns across 7 bases. The junction had 6 bases not matched to a gene; V was cut back by 0 bases and J by 6 bases. This CDR3 has 15 amino acids. From germline, CDR1 is SGDLS and CDR2 YYNGEE. This CDR3 is CASSVGGQGGQPQHF. CDR3 in DNA: TGTGCCAGCAGCGTAGGAGGGCAGGGGGGTCAGCCCCAGCATTTT.

The V and J genes are TRBV9 and TRBJ1-4; D is perhaps TRBD1 (6 bases). Germline assignment: CDR1 SGDLS and CDR2 YYNGEE. The CDR3 is made up of 18 amino acids. Trimming cost V 9 bases and J 7 bases, with 31 bases left between them. In DNA form, the CDR3 reads TGTGCCACCGGGACAAGCGGAAACCAAAGCAAAATAGGTGAAAAACTGTTTTTT. This encodes CATGTSGNQSKIGEKLFF.

This rearrangement joins TRBV6-5 to TRBJ1-2; D perhaps matches TRBD1 (6 bases). Trimming shortened V by 6 bases and J by 4 bases, and 9 bases separated the two germline ends. The germline CDR1 and CDR2 sequences are MNHEY and SVGAGI. The CDR3 covers 12 residues. The CDR3 protein is CASSQDSYGYTF. DNA of the CDR3: TGTGCCAGCAGCCAGGACAGCTATGGCTACACCTTC.

CDR3 sequence (DNA): TGTGCCAGCAAGTCGGACAGGGGCGGTAGACAGCCCCAGCATTTT. It encodes CASKSDRGGRQPQHF. The rearrangement joins TRBV6-5 to TRBJ1-5, with TRBD1 matching 9 bases. In germline, CDR1 is MNHEY, CDR2 SVGAGI. This CDR3 contains 15 residues. With V trimmed by 7 bases and J by 7 bases, 11 bases remained unmatched.

The genes are TRBV6-4 and TRBJ1-1, with D maybe TRBD1 (6 bases). This CDR3 has 18 amino acids. Germline V gene data show CDR1 as MRHNA and CDR2 as SNTAGT. Between the trimmed V and J ends, which lost 5 bases and 1 base, there was a span of 23 bases. CDR3 sequence: CASSRAQGKGLGNTEAFF. CDR3 bases: TGTGCCAGCAGTCGAGCCCAGGGGAAAGGGCTTGGGAACACTGAAGCTTTCTTT.

This rearrangement joins TRBV6-6 to TRBJ2-2, with TRBD2 identical over 7 bases. Germline V gene lookup returns CDR1 MNHNY and CDR2 SVGAGI (reference sequence). V dropped 2 bases and J dropped 3; count of bases not matched to a gene: 3. The length of the CDR3 is 15 residues. The CDR3 reads CASSYGGGDTGELFF. The CDR3 nucleotides are TGTGCCAGCAGTTACGGCGGGGGTGACACCGGGGAGCTGTTTTTT.

The chain links TRBV4-1 to TRBJ1-5, with D tentatively TRBD1 (5 bases). CDR3 length: 15 amino acids. Per germline, CDR1 MGHRA and CDR2 YSYEKL. The germline V and J ends were trimmed by 4 bases and 4 bases, with 14 bases remaining between them. CDR3 in amino acids: CASSPGILGNQPQHF. DNA of the CDR3: TGCGCCAGCAGCCCAGGGATTTTGGGTAATCAGCCCCAGCATTTT.

The CDR3: CASSFPSGGAPRGYNEQFF. Written as DNA, the CDR3 is TGTGCCAGCAGTTTTCCTAGCGGGGGGGCTCCGAGAGGCTACAATGAGCAGTTCTTC. V and J are TRBV27 and TRBJ2-1; 12 positions match TRBD2. Looked up from germline, CDR1 is MNHEY and CDR2 is SMNVEV (reference sequence). Germline trimming cut 3 bases from V and 3 bases from J; bases unmatched to any gene: 12. This CDR3 comprises 19 residues.

The chain combines TRBV27 with TRBJ2-7; TRBD1 might be the D (6 bases). Germline lookup yields CDR1 MNHEY and CDR2 SMNVEV (reference sequence). Trimming removed 6 bases from V and 5 bases from J, with 11 bases in between. The CDR3 covers 12 residues. The CDR3 nucleotides read TGTGCCAGCAGCTCGGACAGCCACGAGCAGTACTTC. Protein sequence: CASSSDSHEQYF.

The genes are TRBV7-3 and TRBJ2-5; 7 bases line up with TRBD1. The J call may be in error: the DNA end matches TRBJ2-7 better. Germline lookup yields CDR1 SGHTA and CDR2 FQGTGA. CDR3 length equals 16 residues. The CDR3 DNA follows: TGTGCCAGCAGCTCGACAGGGACCTCAAGCCTGTACGAGCAGTACTTC. Protein product: CASSSTGTSSLYEQYF.

The chain is built from TRBV28 and TRBJ2-1, with a possible D match to TRBD1 (5 bases). This CDR3 contains 14 residues. In germline, CDR1 is MDHEN, CDR2 SYDVKM. The germline V and J ends were trimmed by 5 bases and 6 bases, with 14 bases remaining between them. The CDR3 coding sequence is TGTGCCAGCAGTCCCGACAGCTACACCAATGAGCAGTTCTTC. Translating gives CASSPDSYTNEQFF.

The genes are TRBV5-1 and TRBJ2-2; the D gene is possibly TRBD1 (5 bases). CDR1 is SGHRS and CDR2 is YFSETQ in the germline V gene. V shed 1 base and J shed 7 bases, with 14 bases lying between them. The CDR3 is made up of 15 amino acids. CDR3 nucleotides: TGCGCCAGCAGCTTGAGGCAGGGTGGCAGCGGGGAGCTGTTTTTT. The encoded protein is CASSLRQGGSGELFF.

The gene calls are TRBV5-4 and TRBJ1-1, with D unresolved. The CDR3 contains 12 residues. Per the germline V gene, CDR1 is SGHNT and CDR2 is YYREEE (reference sequence). V was pared by 4 bases and J by 8 bases, with 12 bases between. The CDR3 is CASSPAGLEAFF. The CDR3, as DNA: TGTGCCAGCAGCCCGGCGGGCCTAGAAGCTTTCTTT.

The chain carries TRBV5-1 and TRBJ1-2; no clear D gene. The CDR3 contains 16 residues. Trimming took 0 bases from V and 6 from J, leaving 18 bases between them. Germline V gene sequence: CDR1 SGHRS, CDR2 YFSETQ. The CDR3 nucleotides read TGCGCCAGCAGCTTGGTTGGCAATCAAAACGGGGATGGCTACACCTTC. Translated: CASSLVGNQNGDGYTF.

The V and J genes are TRBV7-2 and TRBJ2-1, with a weak D call TRBD2 (6 bases). V lost 1 base and J 3 bases, leaving 13 bases between the germline ends. Looked up from germline, CDR1 is SGHTA and CDR2 is FQGNSA. The CDR3 sequence is 16 residues long. The CDR3 loop reads CASSLGRGNLYNEQFF. For the CDR3, the DNA is TGTGCCAGCAGCTTAGGGCGGGGAAATCTCTACAATGAGCAGTTCTTC.

The chain recombines TRBV19 with TRBJ1-2; 8 bases fit TRBD1. The CDR3 spans 13 residues. Per the germline V gene, CDR1 is LNHDA and CDR2 is SQIVND (reference sequence). The V gene end was trimmed by 4 bases and the J gene end by 6 bases; junction bases not matched to a gene: 4. CDR3 sequence (DNA): TGTGCCAGTAGTACTTTGGACAGGGATGGCTACACCTTC. Translated: CASSTLDRDGYTF. Supplemented by reference TRBV19 and TRBJ1-2, the full variable domain reads DGGITQSPKYLFRKEGQNVTLSCEQNLNHDAMYWYRQDPGQGLRLIYYSQIVNDFQKGDIAEGYSVSREKKESFPLTVTSAQKNPTAFYLCASSTLDRDGYTFGSGTRLTVV.

The chain is built from TRBV11-2 and TRBJ2-2, with D unresolved. In germline, CDR1 is SGHAT, CDR2 FQNNGV. There are 14 residues in the CDR3. Between the trimmed V and J ends, which lost 1 base and 6 bases, there was a span of 9 bases. The CDR3 reads CASSLVGGAGELFF. CDR3 coding DNA: TGTGCCAGCAGCTTAGTAGGCGGAGCCGGGGAGCTGTTTTTT. Filled out from reference TRBV11-2 and TRBJ2-2, the complete variable domain reads EAGVAQSPRYKIIEKRQSVAFWCNPISGHATLYWYQQILGQGPKLLIQFQNNGVVDDSQLPKDRFSAERLKGVDSTLKIQPAKLEDSAVYLCASSLVGGAGELFFGEGSRLTVL.

The chain employs TRBV6-5 and TRBJ1-1; 8 bases line up with TRBD1. Trimming removed 6 bases from V and 5 bases from J; junction bases left unmatched: 8. The CDR3 covers 14 residues. Germline values: CDR1 MNHEY, CDR2 SVGAGI. This chain's CDR3 is CASSRGQGVTEAFF. CDR3 DNA: TGTGCCAGCAGCCGCGGACAGGGAGTGACTGAAGCTTTCTTT.

The chain recombines TRBV9 with TRBJ2-2; 7 bases are shared with TRBD1. This CDR3 has 13 amino acids. The germline CDR1 and CDR2 sequences are SGDLS and YYNGEE. V lost 3 bases to trimming and J lost 5 bases; unmatched junction nucleotides: 1. CDR3 loop: CASSGQGTGELFF. The DNA for the CDR3 is TGTGCCAGCAGCGGACAGGGTACCGGGGAGCTGTTTTTT.

The CDR3: CASTQGGGETQYF. The CDR3 nucleotides read TGTGCCAGCACCCAAGGGGGGGGAGAGACCCAGTACTTC. This sequence joins TRBV5-6 and TRBJ2-5, with a possible D match to TRBD2 (7 bases). Trimming cost V 6 bases and J 4 bases, with 13 bases left between them. Germline V CDR1 and CDR2: SGHDT, YYEEEE. There are 13 residues in the CDR3.

The V gene is TRBV6-4, the J gene TRBJ2-1; 9 positions match TRBD1. The CDR3 is 15 residues long. CDR1 MRHNA and CDR2 SNTAGT come from the germline V gene. V was clipped by 0 bases and J by 3 bases; unmatched bases: 0. In nucleotides, the CDR3 is TGTGCCAGCAGTGACTCGGGACAGGGCTACAATGAGCAGTTCTTC. Translating it yields CASSDSGQGYNEQFF.

V is TRBV10-2 and J is TRBJ1-2, with D tentatively TRBD1 (6 bases). The V end lost 0 bases, the J end lost 6 bases, and 11 bases lay between the germline ends. The CDR3 spans 14 residues. Germline CDR1 WSHSY, CDR2 SAAADI. Written as DNA, the CDR3 is TGCGCCAGCAGTGAGTCGGGACCAGGGGATGGCTACACCTTC. Its protein is CASSESGPGDGYTF.

V is TRBV6-5 and J is TRBJ1-5; no definite D call. The germline V gene has CDR1 MNHEY and CDR2 SVGAGI. V was shortened by 6 bases and J by 5 bases, with 14 bases between the two germline ends. The CDR3 has 14 amino acids. DNA for the CDR3: TGTGCCAGCAGGCCGGGAGGAGGTTATCAGCCCCAGCATTTT. As protein: CASRPGGGYQPQHF.

The DNA for the CDR3 is TGTGCCAGCAGTTTGTATTGGTCGAGCCCTGAAGCTTTCTTT. It codes for CASSLYWSSPEAFF. V usage is TRBV27 and J usage is TRBJ1-1, with unresolved D. Germline CDR1 MNHEY, CDR2 SMNVEV (reference sequence). Trimming shortened V by 3 bases and J by 6 bases, and 14 bases separated the two germline ends. The CDR3 has 14 residues.